This is a list of T cell receptor beta chains from one sample in a study of blood T cell repertoires in COVID-19. The data were produced by immunoSEQ multiplex PCR, yet TCRdb's version contains in-frame clones alone and is incomplete. The sample lists around 19,000 clones; 75% to 95% were seen once. Sequencing was done on a sample of peripheral blood. The source of these receptors is a man between 65 and 85 years old with active COVID-19. CDR3s include the opening cysteine and the closing phenylalanine or tryptophan. The D gene is left open where the match is weak. Not all rows give a size; the values are once, few, many and, for expanded clones, a class.

>NA|TRBV6-6|TRBJ2-7|NA
CASSYSLSEQYF
TGTGCCAGCAGTTACTCTCTGAGCGAGCAGTACTTC
>NA|TRBV30|TRBJ2-7|once
CAWSVPSRGYSYEQYF
TGTGCCTGGAGTGTACCTAGCCGGGGTTACTCCTACGAGCAGTACTTC
>NA|TRBV10-3|TRBJ2-3|once
CATRTTDTQYF
TGTGCCACCCGAACTACAGATACGCAGTATTTT
>NA|TRBV5-4|TRBJ2-3|NA
CASSFYGTDTQYF
TGTGCCAGCAGCTTTTATGGCACAGATACGCAGTATTTT
>TRBD2|TRBV6-5|TRBJ2-7|NA
CATSPGLTYVEQYF
TGTGCCACCTCCCCGGGACTAACCTACGTCGAGCAGTACTTC
>NA|TRBV19|TRBJ2-7|once
CASSITQGVTYEQYF
TGTGCCAGTAGTATAACCCAGGGTGTCACCTACGAGCAGTACTTC
>TRBD1|TRBV5-4|TRBJ2-2|NA
CASSPGTGRTTGELFF
TGTGCCAGCAGCCCCGGGACAGGGAGGACAACCGGGGAGCTGTTTTTT
>NA|TRBV2|TRBJ1-1|NA
CASIKQGGNTEAFF
TGTGCCAGCATCAAACAAGGCGGGAACACTGAAGCTTTCTTT
>TRBD1|TRBV5-6|TRBJ1-2|NA
CASSLEDRGHTF
TGTGCCAGCAGCTTGGAGGACAGGGGTCACACCTTC
>TRBD1|TRBV7-8|TRBJ1-1|NA
CASSPTRRTGNTEAFF
TGTGCCAGCAGCCCTACCCGACGGACAGGGAACACTGAAGCTTTCTTT
>NA|TRBV11-2|TRBJ2-7|NA
CASSLGWVRGEQYF
TGTGCCAGCAGCTTAGGGTGGGTAAGGGGTGAGCAGTACTTC
>NA|TRBV11-2|TRBJ2-7|NA
CASSKTGEGYEQYF
TGTGCCAGCAGCAAGACAGGGGAGGGATACGAGCAGTACTTC
>NA|TRBV5-1|TRBJ2-5|NA
CASSWGQAETQYF
TGCGCCAGCAGCTGGGGCCAGGCTGAGACCCAGTACTTC
>NA|TRBV10-3|TRBJ1-1|once
CAISTTPNTEAFF
TGTGCCATCAGTACGACACCGAACACTGAAGCTTTCTTT
>TRBD2|TRBV5-8|TRBJ2-3|once
CASSWGGSGGTDTQYF
TGTGCCAGCAGCTGGGGGGGTAGCGGAGGCACAGATACGCAGTATTTT
>TRBD1|TRBV30|TRBJ2-3|NA
CAWSLPGTATDTQYF
TGTGCCTGGAGTCTTCCCGGGACAGCCACAGATACGCAGTATTTT
>NA|TRBV29-1|TRBJ1-1|NA
CSVVRAFGTEAFF
TGCAGCGTTGTGAGGGCGTTCGGCACTGAAGCTTTCTTT
>NA|TRBV5-1|TRBJ2-7|NA
CASSLDRSYEQYF
TGCGCCAGCAGCTTGGACAGATCCTACGAGCAGTACTTC
>TRBD1|TRBV10-2|TRBJ2-1|NA
CASSESLTGGARNEQFF
TGCGCCAGCAGTGAGTCGTTGACAGGGGGCGCGAGAAATGAGCAGTTCTTC
>NA|TRBV6-5|TRBJ1-5|few
CASSLQQNQPQHF
TGTGCCAGCAGTCTCCAACAGAATCAGCCCCAGCATTTT
>NA|TRBV7-8|TRBJ2-2|NA
CASSLKGIDTGELFF
TGTGCCAGCAGCTTAAAGGGGATTGACACCGGGGAGCTGTTTTTT
>TRBD2|TRBV5-5|TRBJ2-3|NA
CASSLAWDSGGVLADTQYF
TGTGCCAGCAGCTTGGCTTGGGATAGCGGGGGGGTATTAGCAGATACGCAGTATTTT
>TRBD2|TRBV27|TRBJ2-1|NA
CASSFPAGTRSLGNEQFF
TGTGCCAGCAGCTTCCCCGCCGGGACTAGATCTTTGGGCAATGAGCAGTTCTTC
>NA|TRBV30|TRBJ2-7|NA
CAWEGGKYEQYF
TGTGCCTGGGAGGGCGGGAAGTACGAGCAGTACTTC
>NA|TRBV7-2|TRBJ2-3|NA
CASSWGGSGTTDTQYF
TGTGCCAGCAGCTGGGGGGGCAGCGGGACGACAGATACGCAGTATTTT
>TRBD1|TRBV25-1|TRBJ1-1|NA
CASSEPRGEDTEAFF
TGTGCCAGCAGTGAACCCAGGGGGGAGGACACTGAAGCTTTCTTT
>TRBD1|TRBV7-2|TRBJ1-2|once
CASSRDRSLSNYGYTF
TGTGCCAGCAGCCGGGACAGATCCTTATCTAACTATGGCTACACCTTC
>NA|TRBV6-2/TRBV6-3|TRBJ1-5|NA
CASSSRGERQPQHF
TGTGCCAGCAGCTCCCGCGGGGAGAGGCAGCCCCAGCATTTT
>TRBD2|TRBV5-1|TRBJ2-5|NA
CASSLTGGGPQETQYF
TGCGCCAGCAGCTTGACCGGCGGGGGGCCGCAAGAGACCCAGTACTTC
>NA|TRBV18|TRBJ2-7|medium-sized
CASSVGVGSYEQYF
TGTGCCAGCTCAGTGGGAGTGGGGTCCTACGAGCAGTACTTC
>TRBD1|TRBV5-1|TRBJ1-5|NA
CASSLGQGDNQPQHF
TGCGCCAGCAGCTTAGGACAGGGGGACAATCAGCCCCAGCATTTT
>TRBD2|TRBV7-3|TRBJ2-3|NA
CASARGASTDTQYF
TGTGCCAGCGCGCGGGGGGCGAGCACAGATACGCAGTATTTT
>TRBD1|TRBV10-3|TRBJ2-2|NA
CAIGTGLNTGELFF
TGTGCCATCGGGACAGGACTTAACACCGGGGAGCTGTTTTTT
>TRBD1|TRBV28|TRBJ1-5|NA
CASSLWGRDRAGQPQHF
TGTGCCAGCAGTTTATGGGGGAGGGACAGGGCGGGACAGCCCCAGCATTTT
>NA|TRBV7-8|TRBJ1-1|NA
CASSLAQDTEAFF
TGTGCCAGCAGCTTAGCTCAGGACACTGAAGCTTTCTTT
>NA|TRBV7-2|TRBJ2-7|NA
CASSFASATYEQYF
TGTGCCAGCAGCTTCGCTAGCGCTACCTACGAGCAGTACTTC
>TRBD2|TRBV11-2|TRBJ2-3|NA
CASSLWRGGTDTQYF
TGTGCCAGCAGCTTATGGCGGGGGGGCACAGATACGCAGTATTTT
>NA|TRBV3-1/TRBV3-2|TRBJ2-6|NA
CASSQPALQVSSGANVLTF
TGTGCCAGCAGCCAACCAGCCCTACAGGTCTCCTCTGGGGCCAACGTCCTGACTTTC
>TRBD1|TRBV11-2|TRBJ2-1|NA
CASSFPRQGRDNEQFF
TGTGCCAGCAGCTTTCCCCGACAGGGGCGGGACAATGAGCAGTTCTTC
>TRBD1|TRBV18|TRBJ2-7|NA
CASSPLDRGSYEQYF
TGTGCCAGCTCACCCTTGGACAGGGGATCCTACGAGCAGTACTTC
>TRBD2|TRBV5-1|TRBJ2-1|once
CASSMRLASYNEQFF
TGCGCCAGCAGCATGAGACTAGCTTCCTACAATGAGCAGTTCTTC